One and the same sample provided the 2 T cell receptor beta chains below, sequenced in a study of blood T cells in healthy people across ages. Alongside a J-beta primer mix, a sample-barcoded 5' primer served in a second PCR lasting about 7 to 11 cycles. From the 5' RACE reads, TCRdb called clonotypes with MiXCR, one entry per CDR3 protein. This sample has roughly 800,000 distinct CDR3 sequences, with 25% found just once. These data were likewise used in another study, on T cells of mothers and their children.

The sequencing sample was made of blood. The origin of the receptors is a boy aged 5-17 years in good health.

This chain joins TRBV6-1 and TRBJ2-5; tentatively, D is TRBD1 (6 bases). Matching the DNA end better, TRBJ2-7 makes the J call doubtful. This CDR3 has 13 amino acids. The germline V gene has CDR1 MNHNS and CDR2 SASEGT. As DNA, the CDR3 is TGTGCCAGCAGGGACAGTTCCTACTACGAGCAGTACTTC. The encoded protein is CASRDSSYYEQYF.

There are a few counts of this clonotype. The junction departs from germline at one end; a sequencing error may be responsible. This chain links TRBV28 with TRBJ2-1; maybe TRBD1 (5 bases). The CDR3 has 14 amino acids. Germline CDR1 and CDR2: MDHEN and SYDVKM. The CDR3 is CASSLGASFDEQSF. The CDR3 DNA reads as TGTGCCAGCAGTTTAGGGGCCAGCTTCGATGAGCAGTCCTTC.